What follows are 32 T cell receptor beta chains derived from one specimen sequenced in a study of PD-1 blockade in classical Hodgkin lymphoma. Sequenced by immunoSEQ multiplex PCR; TCRdb stores in-frame clones only, minus some. Among under 30,000 clones listed, around 71% were seen once. Relapse was seen in all patients after autologous stem cell transplantation, and brentuximab vedotin exposure was variable. Sequences were derived from peripheral blood mononuclear cells (PBMCs), sampled before the second cycle of nivolumab. The source of these receptors is a human donor with classical Hodgkin lymphoma.

Sample share makes this clone medium-sized. The chain couples TRBV25-1 to TRBJ1-1, with D uncertain. Trimming shortened V by 1 base and J by 0 bases, and 9 bases separated the two germline ends. This CDR3 has 15 residues. The germline CDR1 and CDR2 sequences are MGHDK and SYGVNS. The chain's CDR3 is CASSEWAELNTEAFF. CDR3 in DNA: TGTGCCAGCAGTGAATGGGCGGAACTGAACACTGAAGCTTTCTTT.

The table lists this clone with a few counts. CDR3 DNA: TGTGCCAGCAGCTTTGGGCAGGGGACTGGGGCCAACGTCCTGACTTTC. It translates to CASSFGQGTGANVLTF. The chain couples TRBV7-9 to TRBJ2-6; D is perhaps TRBD1 (6 bases). Looked up from germline, CDR1 is SEHNR and CDR2 is FQNEAQ (reference sequence). This CDR3 has 16 amino acids. With 3 bases removed from V and 2 bases from J, the gap between germline ends came to 11 bases.

V gene TRBV11-1 combines with J gene TRBJ2-7, with 7 positions matching TRBD2. This CDR3 comprises 14 residues. V lost 5 bases, J lost 3 bases, and 7 bases stayed unmatched. CDR1 is SGHAT, CDR2 FQDESV, per germline (reference sequence). The chain's CDR3 is CASSLSGMSYEQYF. CDR3 nucleotide sequence: TGTGCCAGCAGCCTCAGCGGGATGAGCTACGAGCAGTACTTC.

The genes are TRBV5-1 and TRBJ2-3; D gene unclear. Germline V gene sequence: CDR1 SGHRS, CDR2 YFSETQ. The germline V and J ends were trimmed by 0 bases and 6 bases, with 11 bases remaining between them. The CDR3 length is 14 residues. For the CDR3, the DNA is TGCGCCAGCAGCTTGGCAGTGGGCCGCGATACGCAGTATTTT. Its protein is CASSLAVGRDTQYF.

The chain combines TRBV7-2 with TRBJ1-2; weak D call: TRBD1 (6 bases). CDR1 and CDR2 from the germline V gene are SGHTA and FQGNSA. The CDR3 is made up of 14 amino acids. V lost 2 bases and J lost 6, with 13 bases in between. The CDR3 DNA follows: TGTGCCAGCAGCTTACTCGGGACATACCATGGCTACACCTTC. Its protein product is CASSLLGTYHGYTF.

The chain links TRBV28 to TRBJ2-5; D is unclear. CDR1 and CDR2 (germline): MDHEN, SYDVKM. Trimming left V 8 bases short and J 6 bases short, with 19 bases between. The CDR3 covers 14 residues. The CDR3: CASALTDAWKTQYF. In DNA form, the CDR3 reads TGTGCCAGCGCACTGACGGACGCGTGGAAGACCCAGTACTTC.

The chain has TRBV5-1 and TRBJ2-3; TRBD2 might be the D (5 bases). V lost 0 bases to trimming and J lost 4 bases, with 9 bases between them. The CDR3 extends over 14 amino acids. The germline gives CDR1 SGHRS, CDR2 YFSETQ. In DNA form, the CDR3 reads TGCGCCAGCAGCTTGGGGCAGGAGGCAGATACGCAGTATTTT. As protein: CASSLGQEADTQYF.

Of note for this clone: Compared with germline, one end of the junction differs, possibly owing to a read error. This chain uses TRBV7-7 with TRBJ2-7, with D perhaps matching TRBD2 (5 bases). The CDR3 totals 14 residues. Germline values: CDR1 SSHAT, CDR2 FNYEAQ (reference sequence). The CDR3 nucleotides are TGTGCTAGCAGCCCAATGGCGGGTTCCTACGAGCAGTACTTC. This sequence encodes CASSPMAGSYEQYF. Variable domain in full (rest from reference TRBV7-7 and TRBJ2-7): GAGVSQSPRYKVTKRGQDVTLRCDPISSHATLYWYQQALGQGPEFLTYFNYEAQPDKSGLPSDRFSAERPEGSISTLTIQRTEQRDSAMYRCASSPMAGSYEQYFGPGTRLTVT.

The chain employs TRBV30 and TRBJ2-7; tentative D call: TRBD1 (5 bases). The CDR3 consists of 15 residues. V was shortened by 1 base and J by 2 bases, with 15 bases between the two germline ends. Germline values: CDR1 GTSNPN, CDR2 SVGIG (reference sequence). The CDR3 loop is CAWSGGLTDTYEQYF. The CDR3, as DNA: TGTGCCTGGAGTGGGGGCCTGACGGACACCTACGAGCAGTACTTC.

A few counts support this clone. The genes are TRBV15 and TRBJ1-5; D is unclear. The CDR3 is made up of 17 amino acids. V was cut by 3 bases and J by 5 bases, with 20 bases left in between. Germline loops: CDR1 LNHNV, CDR2 YYDKDF (reference sequence). The CDR3 is CATSSSRGQYGDQPQHF. The CDR3 DNA reads as TGTGCCACCAGCAGCTCTAGAGGGCAGTACGGGGATCAGCCCCAGCATTTT.

The rearrangement uses TRBV6-5 and TRBJ2-7; 9 bases line up with TRBD1. CDR3 length equals 14 residues. V lost 6 bases, J lost 1 base, and 4 bases stayed unmatched. Germline assignment: CDR1 MNHEY and CDR2 SVGAGI. CDR3 DNA: TGTGCCAGCAGCTTGGGACAGGGATCCTACGAGCAGTACTTC. Translation gives CASSLGQGSYEQYF.

This chain links TRBV4-2 with TRBJ1-1, with D possibly being TRBD1 (6 bases). V was cut by 2 bases and J by 0 bases, with 10 bases left in between. Germline V gene lookup returns CDR1 LGHNA and CDR2 YNFKEQ. This CDR3 spans 15 amino acids. The chain's CDR3 is CASSQLTGMNTEAFF. The CDR3 DNA follows: TGTGCCAGCAGCCAACTTACAGGGATGAACACTGAAGCTTTCTTT.

The chain has TRBV19 and TRBJ1-4; 7 nucleotides line up with TRBD1. Germline lookup yields CDR1 LNHDA and CDR2 SQIVND (reference sequence). The CDR3 covers 15 residues. The V and J ends lost 1 base and 8 bases, in that order; junction bases with no gene match: 7. The CDR3 spells CASSIGGQRIEKLFF. CDR3 sequence (DNA): TGTGCCAGTAGTATAGGGGGACAGAGAATCGAAAAACTGTTTTTT.

The V and J genes are TRBV5-1 and TRBJ1-1, with D unresolved. Trimming shortened V by 0 bases and J by 3 bases, and 12 bases separated the two germline ends. The CDR3 covers 15 residues. Per the germline V gene, CDR1 is SGHRS and CDR2 is YFSETQ. DNA for the CDR3: TGCGCCAGCAGCTTGGGAAAAGGGCCCGACACTGAAGCTTTCTTT. It encodes CASSLGKGPDTEAFF.

The chain carries TRBV15 and TRBJ2-7; 7 nucleotides agree with TRBD1. Germline CDR1 reads LNHNV; CDR2 reads YYDKDF (reference sequence). The CDR3 consists of 13 residues. V lost 6 bases to trimming and J lost 3 bases; unmatched junction nucleotides: 5. The DNA for the CDR3 is TGTGCCACCAGTTGGGACAGACTCTACGAGCAGTACTTC. Translation: CATSWDRLYEQYF.

The chain combines TRBV27 with TRBJ2-7, with TRBD1 matching over 8 bases. Per the germline V gene, CDR1 is MNHEY and CDR2 is SMNVEV (reference sequence). CDR3 size: 16 residues. J was trimmed by 6 bases and V by 6 bases; bases with no gene match: 16. CDR3 sequence (DNA): TGTGCCAGCAGCTTCCAACGGGCACAGGGGGGACTCGAGCAGTACTTC. Amino acid sequence: CASSFQRAQGGLEQYF.

V gene TRBV14 combines with J gene TRBJ2-1; the match to TRBD2 covers 7 bases. The CDR3 contains 16 residues. V shed 4 bases and J 0 bases; nucleotides not matched to a gene: 6. Germline CDR1 and CDR2: SGHDN and FVKESK. The CDR3 region is CASSPWEGSSYNEQFF. The CDR3 nucleotides read TGTGCCAGCAGCCCGTGGGAGGGGAGCTCCTACAATGAGCAGTTCTTC.

The chain has TRBV30 and TRBJ1-1; the D gene is possibly TRBD1 (5 bases). Germline CDR1 is GTSNPN and CDR2 is SVGIG (reference sequence). Trimming pared 4 bases from V and 1 base from J, leaving 16 bases between. The CDR3 has 15 residues. CDR3 DNA sequence: TGTGCCTGGACCAAAACAGGATGGGAGAACACTGAAGCTTTCTTT. Translating it yields CAWTKTGWENTEAFF.

The genes are TRBV27 and TRBJ1-1, with a possible D match to TRBD1 (6 bases). The CDR3 covers 12 residues. V lost 4 bases to trimming and J lost 12 bases, with 15 bases between them. Germline lookup yields CDR1 MNHEY and CDR2 SMNVEV (reference sequence). CDR3 amino acids: CASSSLGGATFF. The CDR3, as DNA: TGTGCCAGCAGTTCCCTGGGGGGCGCGACTTTCTTT.

This clone was observed a few times. The rearrangement uses TRBV11-2 and TRBJ2-7; 9 bases match TRBD1. Germline assignment: CDR1 SGHAT and CDR2 FQNNGV. The CDR3 covers 14 residues. V shed 4 bases and J 3 bases; nucleotides not matched to a gene: 4. The CDR3 protein is CASSYSDRGYEQYF. The DNA for the CDR3 is TGTGCCAGCAGCTATTCGGACAGGGGCTACGAGCAGTACTTC.

The chain has TRBV19 and TRBJ1-2; TRBD1 matches 8 bases. This CDR3 has 14 amino acids. CDR1 and CDR2 from the germline V gene are LNHDA and SQIVND (reference sequence). V gave up 5 bases and J gave up 6 bases; unmatched junction bases: 8. The CDR3 spells CASSPDRGRDGYTF. In DNA form, the CDR3 reads TGTGCCAGTAGTCCAGACAGGGGCAGGGATGGCTACACCTTC.

This rearrangement joins TRBV7-2 to TRBJ2-5, with 9 bases that match TRBD1. Germline lookup yields CDR1 SGHTA and CDR2 FQGNSA. The CDR3 consists of 14 residues. Trimming at V came to 1 base and at J to 9 bases, leaving 6 bases not matched to a gene. This CDR3 reads CASSLEGTGRAQYF. CDR3 DNA: TGTGCCAGCAGCTTAGAAGGGACAGGGCGAGCCCAGTACTTC.

This clone was counted only a few times. The rearrangement links TRBV6-7 to TRBJ1-1; D gene ambiguous. TRBV6-7 qualifies as an ORF whose function is uncertain. The CDR3 is 16 amino acids. V was cut by 0 bases and J by 8 bases, with 19 bases left in between. The CDR3 is CASSYSRVSSPPEAFF. For the CDR3, the DNA is TGTGCCAGCAGTTACTCAAGGGTGAGTAGCCCTCCCGAAGCTTTCTTT.

V and J are TRBV11-1 and TRBJ2-1, with D possibly TRBD2 on 6 matching bases. The CDR3 totals 14 residues. The ends were cut back, 5 bases at V and 5 bases at J, with 13 bases in the middle. CDR1 SGHAT and CDR2 FQDESV come from the germline V gene (reference sequence). The CDR3 here is CASSAGLANNEQFF. In nucleotides, the CDR3 is TGTGCCAGCAGCGCAGGGCTAGCGAACAATGAGCAGTTCTTC.

V is TRBV5-6 and J is TRBJ2-7, with 8 positions matching TRBD1. This CDR3 comprises 16 residues. V was pared by 0 bases and J by 4 bases, with 9 bases of the junction left unmatched. Germline CDR1 SGHDT, CDR2 YYEEEE. The CDR3 loop reads CASSLAGRGQRYEQYF. In DNA, the CDR3 is TGTGCCAGCAGCTTGGCCGGCAGGGGGCAACGATACGAGCAGTACTTC.

The chain uses TRBV19 and TRBJ2-1; D is possibly TRBD1 or TRBD2 (5 bases each). Per the germline V gene, CDR1 is LNHDA and CDR2 is SQIVND (reference sequence). The V end lost 5 bases, the J end lost 7 bases, and 15 bases lay between the germline ends. This CDR3 spans 14 amino acids. The DNA for the CDR3 is TGTGCCAGTAGTTGGGGAGAGGGACGAAATGAGCAGTTCTTC. It encodes CASSWGEGRNEQFF.

This chain links TRBV4-2 with TRBJ1-2; D may be TRBD1 (5 bases). Germline CDR1 reads LGHNA; CDR2 reads YNFKEQ. This CDR3 contains 16 residues. V was shortened by 7 bases and J by 4 bases, with 22 bases between the two germline ends. This CDR3 is CASISSPTGTAYGYTF. As DNA, the CDR3 is TGTGCCAGCATCTCTTCTCCGACGGGGACGGCCTATGGCTACACCTTC.

The J gene is TRBJ1-2, the V gene TRBV5-4; D is possibly TRBD1 (6 bases). CDR1 is SGHNT, CDR2 YYREEE, per germline (reference sequence). The CDR3 contains 14 residues. The V end lost 5 bases, the J end lost 6 bases, and 17 bases lay between the germline ends. CDR3: CASREQGSMHGYTF. The CDR3 DNA reads as TGTGCCAGCAGAGAACAGGGAAGTATGCATGGCTACACCTTC.

This clone has a handful of counts. The chain has TRBV29-1 and TRBJ2-7; the D gene is possibly TRBD2 (5 bases). Germline assignment: CDR1 SQVTM and CDR2 ANQGSEA. Trimming stripped 0 bases from V and 6 bases from J, with 9 bases between. This CDR3 is built from 12 residues. CDR3 loop: CSVEDGTSEQYF. CDR3 in DNA: TGCAGCGTTGAAGATGGCACTAGCGAGCAGTACTTC.

The chain employs TRBV7-9 and TRBJ2-1, with D perhaps matching TRBD1 or TRBD2 (5 bases each). CDR1 is SEHNR and CDR2 is FQNEAQ in the germline V gene (reference sequence). Trimming shortened V by 2 bases and J by 16 bases, and 18 bases separated the two germline ends. CDR3 length: 13 residues. The CDR3 spells CASSLPGTPLFFF. The CDR3 DNA reads TGTGCCAGCAGCTTACCCGGGACCCCGTTATTTTTCTTC.

The V gene is TRBV28, the J gene TRBJ2-3; 12 bases agree with TRBD2. Germline CDR1 MDHEN, CDR2 SYDVKM. Unmatched junction bases numbered 10, after V lost 6 bases and J lost 0 bases. The CDR3 totals 18 residues. This chain's CDR3 is CASRLAGGQGRSTDTQYF. CDR3 coding DNA: TGTGCCAGCAGACTAGCGGGGGGCCAGGGCCGTAGCACAGATACGCAGTATTTT.

The gene calls are TRBV30 and TRBJ2-7, with 10 bases fitting TRBD2. The CDR3 totals 15 residues. From germline, CDR1 is GTSNPN and CDR2 SVGIG (reference sequence). The V gene end was trimmed by 1 base and the J gene end by 5 bases; junction bases not matched to a gene: 8. Here the CDR3 DNA reads TGTGCCTGGAGTGCTCGGCTAGCGGGAGAAGACGAGCAGTACTTC. Translation gives CAWSARLAGEDEQYF.